Below, one T cell receptor (beta chain) is given with its context. Per the study methods: Amplifying reference gene primers gave estimates of nucleated cell counts. Method: immunoSEQ multiplex PCR; TCRdb's copy keeps in-frame clones and lacks some. That table furnishes V, J and clone size, whereas the DNA furnished D and trimming. The data show around 94,000 clones, roughly four fifths seen once. This specimen belongs to a study of blood T cell repertoires in COVID-19. As for the study in general: Both acute and convalescent COVID-19 samples were obtained from the United States, Italy and Spain. From T cells, B-cell-depleted T cells, or PBMCs came the material, which was cDNA or gDNA.

The CDR3 extends over 11 amino acids. Trimming removed 5 bases at V and 1 base at J, with 4 bases between. The germline CDR1 and CDR2 sequences are SGHDT and YYEEEE. The J gene is TRBJ2-7, the V gene TRBV5-6; D uncertain. The sequenced material came from peripheral blood. The clonotype originates from a man in his sixties with acute or convalescent COVID-19. The CDR3 sequence is CASSSSYEQYF. Here the CDR3 DNA reads TGTGCCAGCAGTTCGTCCTACGAGCAGTACTTC.